This T cell receptor (beta chain) was retrieved from a study of PD-L1 blockade in urothelial cancer (dated by TCRdb to about 2017). Broadly, across the study: Therapy was started around 2014 for all patients, and atezolizumab 1,200 mg was administered intravenously every 3 weeks. Pretreatment blood TCR-seq was available for around 29 patients, at least one posttreatment blood collection was obtained for some 25 patients, and tumor TCR-seq was available for some 25 patients. Twenty-five of 29 patients were males with bladder-origin urothelial cancer, and 18 of 29 reported a prior smoking history. Blood samples were analyzed 3 weeks after the start of treatment (second dose) and 6 weeks after the start of treatment. TCR sequencing covered pretreatment tumor samples and matched, serially collected peripheral blood taken before and after atezolizumab treatment. Patients had an ECOG performance status of 0 or 1 and had received between 0 and 3 prior chemotherapy regimens. Somatic, immune and clinical correlates of response to PD-L1 blockade with atezolizumab in urothelial cancer were the focus of an exploratory multi-omic analysis. In the same patients, whole exome sequencing and RNA sequencing of pretreatment tumors were performed in addition to TCR sequencing. Durable clinical benefit was defined as progression-free survival longer than 6 months, and TCR features were also tested against progression-free and overall survival. About 10 patients achieved durable clinical benefit and approximately 20 did not. Blood samples yielded a median of roughly 140,000 T cells and around 83,000 unique TCRs, with median clonality approximately 0.08. The investigation overall reported the following: At 3 weeks after the start of treatment, tumor-associated TCR clones in peripheral blood had expanded more in patients with durable benefit (n ≈ 24, p = 0.022). A pretreatment peripheral blood TCR clonality below the median was linked to improved progression-free and overall survival. Because of the small sample size (n ≈ 31) and the many exploratory analyses performed, the results are intended to be regarded as hypothesis-generating.

Notes on this clone: Its antigen is still unknown. Within one base of it there is no much larger clone, and no base qualities were kept.

This specimen's time point label, interpreted: pretreatment peripheral blood. The cohort included some 30 patients with locally advanced or metastatic urothelial carcinoma who were treated at Memorial Sloan Kettering on a trial protocol. Peripheral blood mononuclear cells were collected pretreatment and during treatment, at between 1 and 8 total time points per patient. The Qiagen DNeasy Blood extraction kit was used to purify genomic DNA from total PBMCs and tumor samples. PBMCs were collected pretreatment and during treatment and were isolated and stored as previously described. Synthetic TCR analog templates were spiked into each PCR to estimate absolute template abundance from read counts. The immunoSEQ assay used bias-controlled V and J gene primers to amplify TCRbeta CDR3 regions from genomic DNA. Sequencing of rearranged TCRbeta segments was done at approximately 20X coverage. The source study handled its data this way. Sequencing errors were corrected by clustering and CDR3s were annotated against IMGT to assign V, D and J genes. Downstream analyses used only productive TCRbeta rearrangements and left out out-of-frame or stop-codon sequences. Clonality was computed as one minus Shannon entropy normalized by the log of the number of unique productive sequences. Fisher's exact test with Benjamini-Hochberg correction, using a cutoff of adjusted p below 0.01, was how clones that differed between time points or between blood and tumor were identified. In TCRdb, the immuneACCESS table is reduced to in-frame sequences with V and J assigned. These tables do not hold every clone; where another copy was compared, an unresolved V gene accounts for under half, and the others remain unexplained. Clone size and V and J calls were adopted from that table, with D and trimming inferred from the DNA. The sample table records tens of thousands of clones; around 86% of these occur just once. 2.5% to 3.5% of the sample is in the top ten clones.

V is pruned by 1 base and J by 3 bases, leaving 3 bases of the junction without a gene match. Counted from cysteine to phenylalanine, this CDR3 has 14 amino acids. CDR3 DNA only is kept here, 42 bases in frame from base 1. Reading the germline V gene (reference sequence) gives CDR1 LNHDA and CDR2 SQIVND. The rearrangement joined TRBV19 to TRBJ2-7, with 7 bases aligning to TRBD2. The specimen comprised PBMCs, sampled around atezolizumab (anti-PD-L1) treatment. This clonotype was obtained from a man aged 70 or older with urothelial cancer. The sequenced DNA is TGTGCCAGTAGTATAGGCGAGCGGGGCTACGAGCAGTACTTC. Its protein product is CASSIGERGYEQYF.